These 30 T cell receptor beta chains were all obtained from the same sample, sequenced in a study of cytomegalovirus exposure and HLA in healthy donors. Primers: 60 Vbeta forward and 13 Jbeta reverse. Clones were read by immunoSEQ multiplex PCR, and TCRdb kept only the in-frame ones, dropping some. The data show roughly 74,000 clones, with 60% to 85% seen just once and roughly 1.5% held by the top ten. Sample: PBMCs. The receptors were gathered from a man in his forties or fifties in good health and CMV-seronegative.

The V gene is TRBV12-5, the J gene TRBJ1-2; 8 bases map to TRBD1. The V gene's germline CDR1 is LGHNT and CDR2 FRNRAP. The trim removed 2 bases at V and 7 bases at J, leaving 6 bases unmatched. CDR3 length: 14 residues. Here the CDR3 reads CASGLPPDRAGYTF. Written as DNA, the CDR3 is TGTGCTAGTGGTTTGCCCCCGGACAGGGCTGGCTACACCTTC. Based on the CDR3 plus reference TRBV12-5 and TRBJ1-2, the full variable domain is DARVTQTPRHKVTEMGQEVTMRCQPILGHNTVFWYRQTMMQGLELLAYFRNRAPLDDSGMPKDRFSAEMPDATLATLKIQPSEPRDSAVYFCASGLPPDRAGYTFGSGTRLTVV.

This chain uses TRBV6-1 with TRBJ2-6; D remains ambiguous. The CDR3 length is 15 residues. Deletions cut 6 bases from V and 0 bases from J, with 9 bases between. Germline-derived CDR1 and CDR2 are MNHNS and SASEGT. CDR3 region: CASRNTPSGANVLTF. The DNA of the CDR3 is TGTGCCAGCAGAAACACCCCCTCTGGGGCCAACGTCCTGACTTTC.

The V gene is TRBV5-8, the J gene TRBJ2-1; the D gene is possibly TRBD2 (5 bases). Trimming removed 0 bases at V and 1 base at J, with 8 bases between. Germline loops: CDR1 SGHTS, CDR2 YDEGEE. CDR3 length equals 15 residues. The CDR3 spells CASSLAGYSYNEQFF. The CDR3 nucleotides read TGTGCCAGCAGCTTGGCGGGGTATTCCTACAATGAGCAGTTCTTC.

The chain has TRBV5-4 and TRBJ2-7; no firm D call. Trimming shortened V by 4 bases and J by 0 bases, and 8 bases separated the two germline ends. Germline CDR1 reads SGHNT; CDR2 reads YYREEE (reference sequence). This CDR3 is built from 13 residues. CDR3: CASSSQNSYEQYF. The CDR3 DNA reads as TGTGCCAGCAGCAGTCAGAACTCCTACGAGCAGTACTTC.

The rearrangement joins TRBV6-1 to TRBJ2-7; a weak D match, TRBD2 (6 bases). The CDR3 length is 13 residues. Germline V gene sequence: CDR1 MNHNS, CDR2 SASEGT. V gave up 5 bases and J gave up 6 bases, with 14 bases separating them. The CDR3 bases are TGTGCCAGCAGTCAGACTAGGGCCGGCGAGCAGTACTTC. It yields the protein CASSQTRAGEQYF.

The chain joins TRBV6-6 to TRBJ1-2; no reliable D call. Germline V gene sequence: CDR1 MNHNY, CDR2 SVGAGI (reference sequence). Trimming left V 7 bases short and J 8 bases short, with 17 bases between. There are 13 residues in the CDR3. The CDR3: CASTLWPGEGYTF. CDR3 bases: TGTGCCAGCACGCTCTGGCCTGGGGAGGGCTACACCTTC.

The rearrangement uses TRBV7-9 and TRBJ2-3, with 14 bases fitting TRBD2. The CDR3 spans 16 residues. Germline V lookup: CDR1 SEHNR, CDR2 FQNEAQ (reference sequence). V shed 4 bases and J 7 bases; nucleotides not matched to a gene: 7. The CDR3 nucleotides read TGTGCCAGCAGCTCCGGGACTAGCGGGAGTTTGAATACGCAGTATTTT. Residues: CASSSGTSGSLNTQYF.

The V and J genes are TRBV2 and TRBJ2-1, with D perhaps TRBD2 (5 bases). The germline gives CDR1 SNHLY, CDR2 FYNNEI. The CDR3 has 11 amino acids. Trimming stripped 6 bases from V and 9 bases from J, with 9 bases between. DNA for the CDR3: TGTGCCAGCAGACAAGAGGGTGAGCAGTTCTTC. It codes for CASRQEGEQFF.

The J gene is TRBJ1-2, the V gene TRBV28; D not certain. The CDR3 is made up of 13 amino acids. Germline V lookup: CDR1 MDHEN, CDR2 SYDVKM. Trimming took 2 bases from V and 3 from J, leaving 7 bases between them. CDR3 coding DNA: TGTGCCAGCAGTTTACCCCAGGACTATGGCTACACCTTC. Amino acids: CASSLPQDYGYTF.

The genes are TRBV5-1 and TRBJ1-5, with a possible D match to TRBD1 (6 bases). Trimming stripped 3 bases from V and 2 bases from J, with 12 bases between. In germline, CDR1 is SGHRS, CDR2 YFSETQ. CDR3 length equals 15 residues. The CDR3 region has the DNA TGCGCCAGCAGCTCAGGGGTTGGGGGCAATCAGCCCCAGCATTTT. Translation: CASSSGVGGNQPQHF. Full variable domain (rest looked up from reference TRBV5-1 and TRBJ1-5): KAGVTQTPRYLIKTRGQQVTLSCSPISGHRSVSWYQQTPGQGLQFLFEYFSETQRNKGNFPGRFSGRQFSNSRSEMNVSTLELGDSALYLCASSSGVGGNQPQHFGDGTRLSIL.

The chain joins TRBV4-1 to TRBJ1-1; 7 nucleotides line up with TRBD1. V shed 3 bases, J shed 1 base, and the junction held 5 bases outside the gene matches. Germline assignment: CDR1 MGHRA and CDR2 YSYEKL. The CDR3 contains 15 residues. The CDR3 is CASSQRQGGNTEAFF. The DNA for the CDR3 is TGCGCCAGCAGCCAGAGACAGGGAGGGAACACTGAAGCTTTCTTT.

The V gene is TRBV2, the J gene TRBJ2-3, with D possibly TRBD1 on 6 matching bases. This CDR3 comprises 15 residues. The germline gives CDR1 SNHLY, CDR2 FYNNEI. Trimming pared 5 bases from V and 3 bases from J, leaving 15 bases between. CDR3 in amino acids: CASSTLQGRTDTQYF. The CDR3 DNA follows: TGTGCCAGCAGTACCCTACAGGGAAGAACAGATACGCAGTATTTT.

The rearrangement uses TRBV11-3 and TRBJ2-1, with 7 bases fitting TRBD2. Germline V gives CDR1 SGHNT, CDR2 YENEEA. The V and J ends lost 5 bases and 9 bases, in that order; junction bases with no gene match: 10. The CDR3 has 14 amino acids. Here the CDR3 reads CASSPSGARGEQFF. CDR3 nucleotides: TGTGCCAGCAGCCCTAGCGGTGCGAGGGGTGAGCAGTTCTTC.

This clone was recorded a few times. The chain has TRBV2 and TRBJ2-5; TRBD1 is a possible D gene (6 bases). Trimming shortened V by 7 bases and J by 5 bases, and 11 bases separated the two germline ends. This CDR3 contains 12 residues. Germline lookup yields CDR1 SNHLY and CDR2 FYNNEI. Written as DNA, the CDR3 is TGTGCCAGCACGGGCCAGGGGGAGACCCAGTACTTC. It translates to CASTGQGETQYF.

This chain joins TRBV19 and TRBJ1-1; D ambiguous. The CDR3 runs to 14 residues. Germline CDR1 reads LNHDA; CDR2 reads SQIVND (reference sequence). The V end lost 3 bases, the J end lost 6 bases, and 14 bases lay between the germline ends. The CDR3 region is CASSISGVPPEAFF. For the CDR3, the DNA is TGTGCCAGTAGTATCTCCGGGGTCCCCCCTGAAGCTTTCTTT.

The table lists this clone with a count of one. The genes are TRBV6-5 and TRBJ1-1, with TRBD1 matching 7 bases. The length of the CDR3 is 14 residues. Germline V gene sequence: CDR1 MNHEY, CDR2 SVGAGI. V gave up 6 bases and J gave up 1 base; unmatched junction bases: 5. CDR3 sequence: CASSKRQGNTEAFF. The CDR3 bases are TGTGCCAGCAGCAAAAGACAGGGGAACACTGAAGCTTTCTTT.

CDR3 sequence: CASSQPGQQETQYF. In DNA, the CDR3 is TGTGCCAGCAGTCAACCGGGACAGCAAGAGACCCAGTACTTC. The V call is TRBV7-8, the J call TRBJ2-5; 7 nucleotides align to TRBD1. CDR3 length: 14 amino acids. From germline, CDR1 is SGHVS and CDR2 FQNEAQ. Losses at the gene ends were 6 bases for V and 2 bases for J; bases not matched to a gene: 6.

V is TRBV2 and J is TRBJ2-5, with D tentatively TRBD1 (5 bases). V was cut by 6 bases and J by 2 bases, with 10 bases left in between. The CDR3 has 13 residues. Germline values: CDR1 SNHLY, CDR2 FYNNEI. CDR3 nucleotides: TGTGCCAGCAGCAGACAGCCACAAGAGACCCAGTACTTC. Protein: CASSRQPQETQYF. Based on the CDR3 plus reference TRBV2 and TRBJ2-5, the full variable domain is EPEVTQTPSHQVTQMGQEVILRCVPISNHLYFYWYRQILGQKVEFLVSFYNNEISEKSEIFDDQFSVERPDGSNFTLKIRSTKLEDSAMYFCASSRQPQETQYFGPGTRLLVL.

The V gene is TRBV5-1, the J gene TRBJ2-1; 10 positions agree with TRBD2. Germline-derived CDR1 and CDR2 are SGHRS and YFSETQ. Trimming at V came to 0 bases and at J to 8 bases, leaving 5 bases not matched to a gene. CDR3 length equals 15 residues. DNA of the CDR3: TGCGCCAGCAGCTTGGGGAGCGGGAGGGCCCATGAGCAGTTCTTC. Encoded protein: CASSLGSGRAHEQFF.

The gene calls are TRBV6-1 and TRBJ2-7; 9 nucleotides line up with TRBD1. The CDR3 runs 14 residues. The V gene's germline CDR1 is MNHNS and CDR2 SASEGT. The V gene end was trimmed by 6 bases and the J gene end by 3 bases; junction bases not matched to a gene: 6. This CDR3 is CASSRDRDLYEQYF. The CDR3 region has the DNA TGTGCCAGCAGCAGGGACAGGGATCTCTACGAGCAGTACTTC.

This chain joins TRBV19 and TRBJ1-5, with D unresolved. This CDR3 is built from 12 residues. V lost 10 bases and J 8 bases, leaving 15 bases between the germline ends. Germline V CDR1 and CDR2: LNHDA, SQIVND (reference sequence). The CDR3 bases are TGTGCCACCGAGGGCGGAAGAGAGCCCCAGCATTTT. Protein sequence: CATEGGREPQHF.

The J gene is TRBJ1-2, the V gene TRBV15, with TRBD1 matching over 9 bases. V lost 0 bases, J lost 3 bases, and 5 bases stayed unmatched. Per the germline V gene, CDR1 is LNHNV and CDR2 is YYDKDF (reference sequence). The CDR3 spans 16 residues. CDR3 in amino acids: CATSRDDRGGHYGYTF. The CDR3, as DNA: TGTGCCACCAGCAGAGATGACAGGGGGGGCCACTATGGCTACACCTTC.

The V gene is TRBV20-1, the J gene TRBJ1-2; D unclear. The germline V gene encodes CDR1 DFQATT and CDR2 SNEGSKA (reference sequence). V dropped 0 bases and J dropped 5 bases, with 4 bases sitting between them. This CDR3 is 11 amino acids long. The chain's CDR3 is CSARDQYGYTF. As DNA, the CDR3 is TGCAGTGCTAGAGATCAATATGGCTACACCTTC.

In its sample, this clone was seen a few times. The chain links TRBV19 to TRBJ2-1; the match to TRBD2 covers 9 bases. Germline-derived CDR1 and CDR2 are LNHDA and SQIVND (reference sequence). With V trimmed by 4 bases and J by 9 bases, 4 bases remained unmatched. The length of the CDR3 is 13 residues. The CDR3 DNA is TGTGCCAGTAGTAGCGCGGGAGGGCCTGAGCAGTTCTTC. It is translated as CASSSAGGPEQFF.

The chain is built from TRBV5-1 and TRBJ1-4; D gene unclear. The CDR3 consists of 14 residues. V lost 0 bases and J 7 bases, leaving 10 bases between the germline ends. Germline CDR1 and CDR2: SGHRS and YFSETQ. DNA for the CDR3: TGCGCCAGCAGCTTGGGGTCCGCGGGTGAAAAACTGTTTTTT. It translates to CASSLGSAGEKLFF.

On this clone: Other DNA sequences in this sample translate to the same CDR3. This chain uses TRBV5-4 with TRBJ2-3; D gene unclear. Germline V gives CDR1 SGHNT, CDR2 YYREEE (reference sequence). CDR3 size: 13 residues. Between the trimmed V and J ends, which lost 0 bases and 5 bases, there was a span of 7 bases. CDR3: CASSLAGGDTQYF. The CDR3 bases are TGTGCCAGCAGCTTGGCTGGCGGAGATACGCAGTATTTT. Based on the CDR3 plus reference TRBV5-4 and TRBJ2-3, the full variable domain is ETGVTQSPTHLIKTRGQQVTLRCSSQSGHNTVSWYQQALGQGPQFIFQYYREEENGRGNFPPRFSGLQFPNYSSELNVNALELDDSALYLCASSLAGGDTQYFGPGTRLTVL.

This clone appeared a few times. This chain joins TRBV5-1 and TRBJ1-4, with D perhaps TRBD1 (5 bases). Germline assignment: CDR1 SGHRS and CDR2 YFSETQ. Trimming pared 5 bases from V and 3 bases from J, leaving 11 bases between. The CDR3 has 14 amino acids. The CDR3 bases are TGCGCCAGCAGTCGGGAGGGACCTAATGAAAAACTGTTTTTT. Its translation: CASSREGPNEKLFF. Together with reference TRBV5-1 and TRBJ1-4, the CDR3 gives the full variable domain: KAGVTQTPRYLIKTRGQQVTLSCSPISGHRSVSWYQQTPGQGLQFLFEYFSETQRNKGNFPGRFSGRQFSNSRSEMNVSTLELGDSALYLCASSREGPNEKLFFGSGTQLSVL.

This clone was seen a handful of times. The CDR3 DNA is TGCGCCAGCAGTGAGTCGACTCGAGGAGGTCCCTACGAGCAGTACTTC. Translating gives CASSESTRGGPYEQYF. The chain employs TRBV10-1 and TRBJ2-7; the D gene is possibly TRBD2 (5 bases). The germline gives CDR1 WNHNN, CDR2 SYGVQD (reference sequence). The CDR3 has 16 residues. V lost 0 bases and J lost 2, with 14 bases in between.

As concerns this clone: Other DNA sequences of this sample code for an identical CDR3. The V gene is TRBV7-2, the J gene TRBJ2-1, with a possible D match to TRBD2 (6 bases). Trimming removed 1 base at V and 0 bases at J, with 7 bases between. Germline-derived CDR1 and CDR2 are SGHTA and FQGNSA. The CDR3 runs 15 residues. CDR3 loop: CASSLGGGSYNEQFF. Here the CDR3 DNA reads TGTGCCAGCAGCTTAGGGGGAGGCTCCTACAATGAGCAGTTCTTC.

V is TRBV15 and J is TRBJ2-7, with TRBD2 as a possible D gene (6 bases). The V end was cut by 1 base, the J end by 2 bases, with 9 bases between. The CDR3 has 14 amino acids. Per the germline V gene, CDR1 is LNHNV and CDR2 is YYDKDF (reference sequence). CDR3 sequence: CATSRGSGPYEQYF. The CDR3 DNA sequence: TGTGCCACCAGCAGAGGTAGCGGTCCCTACGAGCAGTACTTC.